The count of the clone carrying this T cell receptor (beta chain) is one. What it binds is unknown. V was shortened by 5 bases and J by 7 bases, with 17 bases between the two germline ends. This CDR3 contains 14 residues. Looked up from germline, CDR1 is MNHEY and CDR2 is SMNVEV (reference sequence). This sample stems from a study of T cell responses to AZD1222 COVID-19 vaccine. Study findings and constraints: It was only after the peak T cell response that any repertoires were sampled. Epitopes outside B.1.351 and B.1.1.7 mutated regions reportedly drew nearly half of spike TCRs.

The repertoire was sequenced with immunoSEQ multiplex PCR; TCRdb's copy has only in-frame clones and lacks some. This table holds roughly 69,000 clones, 80% found once. Second-dose recipients at about 4 or about 12 weeks were treated as one pooled group. The sequenced sample was peripheral blood, obtained 28 days after the second AZD1222 dose. V usage is TRBV27 and J usage is TRBJ1-2; the D gene is possibly TRBD1 (6 bases). This receptor was identified in an adult who received the AZD1222 COVID-19 vaccine. The CDR3 reads CASSLSRDMAGYTF. As DNA, the CDR3 is TGTGCCAGCAGTCTGTCCCGGGACATGGCTGGCTACACCTTC.